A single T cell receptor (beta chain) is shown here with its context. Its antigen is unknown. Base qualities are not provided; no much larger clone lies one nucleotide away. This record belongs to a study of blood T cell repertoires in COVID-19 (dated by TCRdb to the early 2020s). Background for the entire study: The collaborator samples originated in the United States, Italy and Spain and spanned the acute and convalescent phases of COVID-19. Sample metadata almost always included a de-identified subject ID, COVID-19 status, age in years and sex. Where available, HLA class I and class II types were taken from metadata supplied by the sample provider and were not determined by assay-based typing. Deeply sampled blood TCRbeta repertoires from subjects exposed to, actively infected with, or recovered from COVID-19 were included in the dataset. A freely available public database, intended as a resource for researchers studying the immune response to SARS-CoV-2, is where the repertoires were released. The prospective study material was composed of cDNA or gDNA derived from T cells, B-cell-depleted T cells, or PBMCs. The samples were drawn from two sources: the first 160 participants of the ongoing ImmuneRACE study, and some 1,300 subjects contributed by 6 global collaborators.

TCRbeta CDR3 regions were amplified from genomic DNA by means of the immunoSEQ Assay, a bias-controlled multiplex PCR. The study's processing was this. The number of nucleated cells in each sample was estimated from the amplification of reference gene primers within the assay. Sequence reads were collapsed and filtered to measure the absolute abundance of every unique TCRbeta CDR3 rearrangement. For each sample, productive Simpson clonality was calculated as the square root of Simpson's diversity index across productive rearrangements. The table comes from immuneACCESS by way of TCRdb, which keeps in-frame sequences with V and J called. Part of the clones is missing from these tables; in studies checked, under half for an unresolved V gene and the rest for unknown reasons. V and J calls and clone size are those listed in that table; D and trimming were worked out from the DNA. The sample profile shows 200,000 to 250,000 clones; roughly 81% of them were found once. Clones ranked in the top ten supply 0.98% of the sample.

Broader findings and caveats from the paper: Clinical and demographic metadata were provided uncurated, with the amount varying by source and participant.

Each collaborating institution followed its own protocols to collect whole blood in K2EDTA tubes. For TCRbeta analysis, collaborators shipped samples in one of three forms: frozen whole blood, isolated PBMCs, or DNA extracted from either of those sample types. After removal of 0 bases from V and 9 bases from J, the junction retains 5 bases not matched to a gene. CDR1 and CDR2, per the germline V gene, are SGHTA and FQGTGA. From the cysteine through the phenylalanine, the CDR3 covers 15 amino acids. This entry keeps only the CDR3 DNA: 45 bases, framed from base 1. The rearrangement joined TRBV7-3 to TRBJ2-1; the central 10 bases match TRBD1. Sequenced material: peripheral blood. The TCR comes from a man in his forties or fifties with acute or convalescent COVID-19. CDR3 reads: CASSLTGDRGGEQFF. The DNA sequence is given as TGTGCCAGCAGCTTAACAGGGGACAGGGGTGGTGAGCAGTTCTTC.